These 12 T cell receptor beta chains share one sample of origin, sequenced in a study of shared clonotypes between healthy human individuals. Libraries were prepared by immunoSEQ multiplex PCR; TCRdb keeps only in-frame clonotypes and omits some of them. The data hold fewer than 600,000 clones, with around three quarters observed a single time. The sequenced sample was PBMCs. The source is a middle-aged woman in good health. Some clones in this sample may be carry-over from other donors' samples.

The V and J genes are TRBV6-1 and TRBJ2-7; 8 bases are a match to TRBD2. J was trimmed by 3 bases and V by 6 bases; bases with no gene match: 7. CDR1 is MNHNS, CDR2 SASEGT, per germline. CDR3 length: 14 amino acids. CDR3 nucleotide sequence: TGTGCCAGCAGCCTGTCCGGGACTAGCTACGAGCAGTACTTC. This codes for CASSLSGTSYEQYF.

The rearrangement joins TRBV9 to TRBJ1-1; D gene unclear. This CDR3 is built from 14 residues. The germline V gene has CDR1 SGDLS and CDR2 YYNGEE. V was cut by 1 base and J by 1 base, with 8 bases left in between. CDR3 sequence reads: CASSVISENTEAFF. The CDR3, as DNA: TGTGCCAGCAGCGTAATATCAGAGAACACTGAAGCTTTCTTT.

This clone was detected only a few times. CDR3 residues: CASSLRASAASEQFF. Written as DNA, the CDR3 is TGTGCCAGCAGCTTAAGAGCTTCGGCGGCGTCGGAGCAGTTCTTC. The rearrangement uses TRBV7-2 and TRBJ2-1; the D is unclear. The CDR3 runs 15 residues. Germline V gene data show CDR1 as SGHTA and CDR2 as FQGNSA. Trimming took off 2 bases at V and 10 bases at J, with 18 bases between the two ends.

The chain recombines TRBV15 with TRBJ1-5, with D tentatively TRBD1 (5 bases). V was trimmed by 5 bases and J by 5 bases, leaving 10 bases between them. The germline V gene has CDR1 LNHNV and CDR2 YYDKDF (reference sequence). This CDR3 spans 13 amino acids. In DNA, the CDR3 is TGTGCCACCAGCCTGAAGACAGATCAGCCCCAGCATTTT. It is translated as CATSLKTDQPQHF. Full variable domain (rest looked up from reference TRBV15 and TRBJ1-5): DAMVIQNPRYQVTQFGKPVTLSCSQTLNHNVMYWYQQKSSQAPKLLFHYYDKDFNNEADTPDNFQSRRPNTSFCFLDIRSPGLGDTAMYLCATSLKTDQPQHFGDGTRLSIL.

This chain joins TRBV2 and TRBJ2-5; D may be TRBD2 (5 bases). This CDR3 contains 14 residues. The germline V gene encodes CDR1 SNHLY and CDR2 FYNNEI. V was shortened by 2 bases and J by 5 bases, with 12 bases between the two germline ends. The CDR3: CASSELGSDETQYF. In DNA, the CDR3 is TGTGCCAGCAGTGAATTAGGGAGCGACGAGACCCAGTACTTC.

The V and J genes are TRBV4-1 and TRBJ1-3, with a tentative D call TRBD1 (5 bases). Germline V gene data show CDR1 as MGHRA and CDR2 as YSYEKL. The CDR3 loop spans 16 amino acids. The V end was cut by 4 bases, the J end by 2 bases, with 15 bases between. CDR3 loop: CASSLFGARAGNTIYF. The CDR3 DNA reads as TGCGCCAGCAGCCTTTTCGGGGCCAGGGCTGGAAACACCATATATTTT.

This clone occurred a few times. The rearrangement links TRBV4-1 to TRBJ1-2, with D perhaps matching TRBD1 (5 bases). The CDR3 runs 15 residues. Germline V gene data show CDR1 as MGHRA and CDR2 as YSYEKL. With 3 bases removed from V and 3 bases from J, the gap between germline ends came to 14 bases. CDR3 nucleotides: TGCGCCAGCAGCCATTTGGCCAGGGCAGACTATGGCTACACCTTC. Amino acid sequence: CASSHLARADYGYTF.

This sequence joins TRBV27 and TRBJ2-1; TRBD2 might be the D (6 bases). V lost 3 bases, J lost 4 bases, and 13 bases lay in between. The CDR3 covers 15 residues. Germline CDR1 MNHEY, CDR2 SMNVEV (reference sequence). The CDR3 loop is CASSLGSGGYNEQFF. The CDR3, as DNA: TGTGCCAGCAGTTTGGGTAGCGGCGGGTACAATGAGCAGTTCTTC.

This clone was counted a single time. The chain has TRBV5-1 and TRBJ1-3, with D unresolved. The CDR3 is 15 residues long. Germline CDR1 SGHRS, CDR2 YFSETQ. V shed 1 base and J shed 4 bases, with 12 bases lying between them. This CDR3 reads CASSLTAYEGNTIYF. CDR3 DNA: TGCGCCAGCAGCTTGACGGCCTACGAGGGAAACACCATATATTTT.

The chain has TRBV5-4 and TRBJ1-4, with 7 bases identical to TRBD1. CDR1 SGHNT and CDR2 YYREEE come from the germline V gene (reference sequence). Trimming removed 5 bases from V and 7 bases from J; junction bases left unmatched: 5. The CDR3 runs to 13 residues. This chain's CDR3 is CASSSGTVEKLFF. The CDR3 coding sequence is TGTGCCAGCAGTTCCGGGACAGTTGAAAAACTGTTTTTT.

This clone appeared many times. The chain is built from TRBV18 and TRBJ2-5, with 10 bases aligning to TRBD1. V trimming: 8 bases; J trimming: 10 bases; junction bases outside the gene matches: 4. Germline loops: CDR1 KGHSH, CDR2 LQKENI. This CDR3 spans 11 amino acids. The CDR3 reads CASTDRGVQYF. The CDR3 coding sequence is TGTGCCAGCACGGACAGGGGGGTCCAGTACTTC.

The V gene is TRBV7-9, the J gene TRBJ1-2; TRBD1 is a possible D gene (6 bases). The CDR3 covers 13 residues. Trimming cost V 3 bases and J 7 bases, with 12 bases left between them. Looked up from germline, CDR1 is SEHNR and CDR2 is FQNEAQ (reference sequence). The CDR3 DNA sequence: TGTGCCAGCAGCTTGGGGGGCTGGGCTGGCTACACCTTC. Its translation: CASSLGGWAGYTF.